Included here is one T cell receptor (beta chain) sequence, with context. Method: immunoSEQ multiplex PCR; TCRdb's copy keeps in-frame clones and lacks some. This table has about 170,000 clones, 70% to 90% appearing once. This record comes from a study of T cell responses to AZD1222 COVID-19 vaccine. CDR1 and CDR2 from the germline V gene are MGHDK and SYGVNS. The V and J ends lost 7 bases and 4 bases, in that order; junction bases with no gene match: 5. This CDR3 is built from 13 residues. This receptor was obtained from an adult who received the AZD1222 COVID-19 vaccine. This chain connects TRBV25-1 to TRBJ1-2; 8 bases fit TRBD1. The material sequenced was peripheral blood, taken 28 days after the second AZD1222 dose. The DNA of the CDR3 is TGTGCCAGCACGGCAGGGGGCGCCTATGGCTACACCTTC. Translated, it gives CASTAGGAYGYTF.